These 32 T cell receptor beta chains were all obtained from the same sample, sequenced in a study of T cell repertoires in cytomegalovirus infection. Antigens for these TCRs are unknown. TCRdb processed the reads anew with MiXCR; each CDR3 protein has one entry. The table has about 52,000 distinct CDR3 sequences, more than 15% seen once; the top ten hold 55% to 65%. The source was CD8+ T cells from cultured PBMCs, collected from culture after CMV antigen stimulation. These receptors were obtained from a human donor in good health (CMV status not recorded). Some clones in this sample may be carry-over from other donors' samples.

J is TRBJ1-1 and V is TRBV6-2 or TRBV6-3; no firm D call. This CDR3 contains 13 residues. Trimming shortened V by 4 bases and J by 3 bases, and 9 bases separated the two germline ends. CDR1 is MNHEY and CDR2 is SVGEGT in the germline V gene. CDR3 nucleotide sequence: TGTGCCAGCAGTTTAAATACCCACACTGAAGCTTTCTTT. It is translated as CASSLNTHTEAFF.

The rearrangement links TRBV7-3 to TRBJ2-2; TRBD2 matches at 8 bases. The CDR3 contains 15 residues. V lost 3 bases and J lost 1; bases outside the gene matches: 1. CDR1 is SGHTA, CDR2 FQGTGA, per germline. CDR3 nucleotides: TGTGCCAGCAGCTTGACTAGCGTGAACACCGGGGAGCTGTTTTTT. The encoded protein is CASSLTSVNTGELFF.

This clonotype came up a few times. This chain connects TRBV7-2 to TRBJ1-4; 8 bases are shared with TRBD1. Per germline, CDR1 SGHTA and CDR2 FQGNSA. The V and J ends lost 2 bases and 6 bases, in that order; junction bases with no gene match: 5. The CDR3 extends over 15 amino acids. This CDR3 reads CASSLRTGRDEKLFF. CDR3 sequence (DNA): TGTGCCAGCAGCTTAAGGACAGGGAGGGATGAAAAACTGTTTTTT.

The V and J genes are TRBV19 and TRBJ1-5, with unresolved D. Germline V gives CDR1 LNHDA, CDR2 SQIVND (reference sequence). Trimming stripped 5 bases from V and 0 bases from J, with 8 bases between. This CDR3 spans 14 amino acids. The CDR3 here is CASSFALSNQPQHF. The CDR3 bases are TGTGCCAGTAGTTTCGCCCTTAGCAATCAGCCCCAGCATTTT. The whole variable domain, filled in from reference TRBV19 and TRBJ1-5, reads DGGITQSPKYLFRKEGQNVTLSCEQNLNHDAMYWYRQDPGQGLRLIYYSQIVNDFQKGDIAEGYSVSREKKESFPLTVTSAQKNPTAFYLCASSFALSNQPQHFGDGTRLSIL.

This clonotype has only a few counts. CDR3 in DNA: TGTGCCAGCAGCTTGTCTACTGCCGGGAGGAAGTTCTTC. This codes for CASSLSTAGRKFF. The genes are TRBV5-5 and TRBJ2-1; 7 nucleotides match TRBD2. After removal of 1 base from V and 14 bases from J, the junction contained 9 bases not matched to a gene. CDR3 length: 13 residues. Looked up from germline, CDR1 is SGHKS and CDR2 is YYEKEE (reference sequence).

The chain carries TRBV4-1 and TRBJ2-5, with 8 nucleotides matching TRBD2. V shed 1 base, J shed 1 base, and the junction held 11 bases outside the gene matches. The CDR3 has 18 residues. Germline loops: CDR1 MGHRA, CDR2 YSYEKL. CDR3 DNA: TGCGCCAGCAGCCAAGCGATAAGGGCGGGGGGATCCCAAGAGACCCAGTACTTC. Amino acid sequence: CASSQAIRAGGSQETQYF.

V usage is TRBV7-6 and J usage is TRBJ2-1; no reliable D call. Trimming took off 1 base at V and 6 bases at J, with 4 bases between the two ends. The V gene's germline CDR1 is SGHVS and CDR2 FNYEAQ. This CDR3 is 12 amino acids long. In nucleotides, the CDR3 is TGTGCCAGCAGCTTAGAGGTCAATGAGCAGTTCTTC. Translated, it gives CASSLEVNEQFF.

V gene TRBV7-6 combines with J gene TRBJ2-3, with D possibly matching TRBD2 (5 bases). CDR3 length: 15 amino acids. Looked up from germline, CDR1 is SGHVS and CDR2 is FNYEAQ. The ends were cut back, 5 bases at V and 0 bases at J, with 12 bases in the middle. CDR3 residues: CASSLEAASTDTQYF. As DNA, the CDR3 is TGTGCCAGCAGCCTGGAGGCGGCTAGCACAGATACGCAGTATTTT.

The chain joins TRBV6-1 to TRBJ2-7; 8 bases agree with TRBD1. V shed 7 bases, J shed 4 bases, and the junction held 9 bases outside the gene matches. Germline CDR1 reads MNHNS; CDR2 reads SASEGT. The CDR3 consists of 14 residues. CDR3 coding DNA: TGTGCCAGCACCGGTGGGACAGGAGTTTACGAGCAGTACTTC. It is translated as CASTGGTGVYEQYF.

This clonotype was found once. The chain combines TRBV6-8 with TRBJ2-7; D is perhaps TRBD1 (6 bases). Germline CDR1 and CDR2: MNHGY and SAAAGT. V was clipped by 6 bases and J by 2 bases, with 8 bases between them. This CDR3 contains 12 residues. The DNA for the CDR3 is TGTGCCAGCAGCAGGGGTCCCTACGAGCAGTACTTC. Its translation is CASSRGPYEQYF.

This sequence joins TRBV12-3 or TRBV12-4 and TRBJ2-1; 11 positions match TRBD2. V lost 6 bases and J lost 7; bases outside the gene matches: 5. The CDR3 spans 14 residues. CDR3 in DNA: TGTGCCAGCAGCACGGGACTAGCGGCAAATGAGCAGTTCTTC. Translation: CASSTGLAANEQFF.

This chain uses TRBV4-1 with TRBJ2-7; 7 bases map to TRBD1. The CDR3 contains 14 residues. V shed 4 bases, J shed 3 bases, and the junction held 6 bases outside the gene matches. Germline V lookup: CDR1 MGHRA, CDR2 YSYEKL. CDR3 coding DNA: TGCGCCAGCAGCCGGACAGGTGTGGACTACGAGCAGTACTTC. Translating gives CASSRTGVDYEQYF.

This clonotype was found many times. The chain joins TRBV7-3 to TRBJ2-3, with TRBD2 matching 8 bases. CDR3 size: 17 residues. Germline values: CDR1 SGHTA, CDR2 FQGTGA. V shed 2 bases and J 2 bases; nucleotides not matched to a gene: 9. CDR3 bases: TGTGCCAGCAGCTTACGTCAGTCCGGGGGGGCCACAGATACGCAGTATTTT. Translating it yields CASSLRQSGGATDTQYF.

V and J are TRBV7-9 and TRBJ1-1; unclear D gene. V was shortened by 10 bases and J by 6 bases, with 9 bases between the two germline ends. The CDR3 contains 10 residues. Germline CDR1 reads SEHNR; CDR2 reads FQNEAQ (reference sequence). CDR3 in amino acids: CATDRAEAFF. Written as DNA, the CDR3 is TGTGCCACCGATAGGGCTGAAGCTTTCTTT.

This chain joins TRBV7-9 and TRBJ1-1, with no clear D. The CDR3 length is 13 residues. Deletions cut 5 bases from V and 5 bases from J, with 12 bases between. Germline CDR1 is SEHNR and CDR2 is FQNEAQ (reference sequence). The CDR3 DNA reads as TGTGCCAGCAGCAGGACCCCGGGAACTGAAGCTTTCTTT. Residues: CASSRTPGTEAFF. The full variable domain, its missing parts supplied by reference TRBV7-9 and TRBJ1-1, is DTGVSQNPRHKITKRGQNVTFRCDPISEHNRLYWYRQTLGQGPEFLTYFQNEAQLEKSRLLSDRFSAERPKGSFSTLEIQRTEQGDSAMYLCASSRTPGTEAFFGQGTRLTVV.

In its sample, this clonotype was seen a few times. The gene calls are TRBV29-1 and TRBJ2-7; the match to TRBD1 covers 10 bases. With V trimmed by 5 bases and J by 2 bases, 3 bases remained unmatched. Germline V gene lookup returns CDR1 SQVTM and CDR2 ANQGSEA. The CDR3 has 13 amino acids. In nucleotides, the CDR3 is TGCAGCGTTAGGGGGACAGGGGCCTACGAGCAGTACTTC. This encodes CSVRGTGAYEQYF.

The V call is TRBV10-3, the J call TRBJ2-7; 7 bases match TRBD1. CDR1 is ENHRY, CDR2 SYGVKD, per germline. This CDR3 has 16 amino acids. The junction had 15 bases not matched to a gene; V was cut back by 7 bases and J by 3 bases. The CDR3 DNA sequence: TGTGCCATCACCAGCAGGACAGGTTCGACCTACTACGAGCAGTACTTC. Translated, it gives CAITSRTGSTYYEQYF.

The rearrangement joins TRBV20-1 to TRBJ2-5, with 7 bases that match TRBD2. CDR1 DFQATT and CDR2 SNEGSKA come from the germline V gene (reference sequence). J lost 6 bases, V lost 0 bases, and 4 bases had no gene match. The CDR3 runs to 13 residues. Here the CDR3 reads CSAREGGEKTQYF. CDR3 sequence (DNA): TGCAGTGCTAGAGAGGGGGGGGAAAAGACCCAGTACTTC.

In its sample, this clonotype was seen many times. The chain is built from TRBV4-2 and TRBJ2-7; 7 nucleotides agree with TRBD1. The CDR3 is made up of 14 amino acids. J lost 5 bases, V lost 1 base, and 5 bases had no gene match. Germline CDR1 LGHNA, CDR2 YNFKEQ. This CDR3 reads CASSQVQGIDEQYF. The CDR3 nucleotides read TGTGCCAGCAGCCAAGTACAGGGGATAGACGAGCAGTACTTC.

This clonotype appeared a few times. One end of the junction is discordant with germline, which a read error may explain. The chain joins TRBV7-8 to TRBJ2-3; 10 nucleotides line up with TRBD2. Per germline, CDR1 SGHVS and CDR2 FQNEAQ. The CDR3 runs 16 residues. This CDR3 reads CAGSLELAGVTDTQYF. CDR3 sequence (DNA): TGTGCCGGCAGCTTAGAGCTAGCGGGAGTAACAGATACGCAGTATTTT.

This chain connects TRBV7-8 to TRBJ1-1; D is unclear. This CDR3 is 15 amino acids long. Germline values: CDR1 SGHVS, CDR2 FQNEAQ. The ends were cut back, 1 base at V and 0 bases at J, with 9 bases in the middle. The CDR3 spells CASSLGLGVNTEAFF. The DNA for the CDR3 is TGTGCCAGCAGCTTAGGTCTCGGGGTGAACACTGAAGCTTTCTTT.

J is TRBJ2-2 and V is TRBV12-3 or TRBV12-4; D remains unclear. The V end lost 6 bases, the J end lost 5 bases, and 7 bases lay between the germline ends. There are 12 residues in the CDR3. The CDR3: CASRDYTGELFF. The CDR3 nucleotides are TGTGCCAGCAGGGATTATACCGGGGAGCTGTTTTTT.

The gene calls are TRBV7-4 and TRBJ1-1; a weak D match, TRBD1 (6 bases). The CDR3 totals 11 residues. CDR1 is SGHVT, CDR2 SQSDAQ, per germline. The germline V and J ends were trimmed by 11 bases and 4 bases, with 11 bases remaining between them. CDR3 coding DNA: TGTGCCTCGGGAGGGGGCACTGAAGCTTTCTTT. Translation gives CASGGGTEAFF.

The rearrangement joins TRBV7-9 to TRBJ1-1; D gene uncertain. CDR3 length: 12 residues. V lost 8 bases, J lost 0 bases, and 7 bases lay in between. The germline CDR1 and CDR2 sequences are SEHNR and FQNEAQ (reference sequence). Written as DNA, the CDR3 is TGTGCCAGCGGTCAGGTGAACACTGAAGCTTTCTTT. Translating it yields CASGQVNTEAFF.

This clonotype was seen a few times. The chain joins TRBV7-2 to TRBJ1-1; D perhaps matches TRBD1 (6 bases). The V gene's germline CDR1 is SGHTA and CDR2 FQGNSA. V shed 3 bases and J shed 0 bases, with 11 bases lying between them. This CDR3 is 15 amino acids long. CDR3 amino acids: CASSFSGQLNTEAFF. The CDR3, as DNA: TGTGCCAGCAGCTTCTCCGGACAGTTGAACACTGAAGCTTTCTTT.

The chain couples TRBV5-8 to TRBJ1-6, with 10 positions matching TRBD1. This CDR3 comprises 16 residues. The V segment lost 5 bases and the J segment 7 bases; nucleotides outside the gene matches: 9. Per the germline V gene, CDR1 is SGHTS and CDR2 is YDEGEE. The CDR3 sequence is CASRVRPGQGNSPLHF. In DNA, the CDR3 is TGTGCCAGCAGGGTCCGGCCGGGACAGGGGAATTCACCCCTCCACTTT.

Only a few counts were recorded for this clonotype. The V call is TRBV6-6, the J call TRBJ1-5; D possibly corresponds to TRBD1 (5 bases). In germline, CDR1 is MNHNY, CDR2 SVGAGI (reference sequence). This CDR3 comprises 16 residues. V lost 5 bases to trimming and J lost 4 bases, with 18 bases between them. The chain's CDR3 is CASSHGTDRLNQPQHF. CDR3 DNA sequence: TGTGCCAGCAGTCACGGGACTGATAGGCTAAATCAGCCCCAGCATTTT.

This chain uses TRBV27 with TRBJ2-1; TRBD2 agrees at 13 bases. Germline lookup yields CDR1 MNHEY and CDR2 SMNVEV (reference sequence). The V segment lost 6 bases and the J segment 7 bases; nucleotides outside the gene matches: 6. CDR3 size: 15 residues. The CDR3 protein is CASSSGTSGKNEQFF. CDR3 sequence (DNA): TGTGCCAGCAGCTCCGGGACTAGCGGGAAAAATGAGCAGTTCTTC.

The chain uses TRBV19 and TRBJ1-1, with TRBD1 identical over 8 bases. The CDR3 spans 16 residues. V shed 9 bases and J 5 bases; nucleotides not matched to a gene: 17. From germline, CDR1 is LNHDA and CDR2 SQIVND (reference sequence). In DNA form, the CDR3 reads TGTGCCAGGTCCCCTCAGGGGGCCCGATTTGAAACTGAAGCTTTCTTT. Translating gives CARSPQGARFETEAFF.

CDR3 DNA: TGTGCCAGCAGCAGACAGGGGGCGGATGAAAAACTGTTTTTT. This gives the protein CASSRQGADEKLFF. The J gene is TRBJ1-4, the V gene TRBV9; 10 bases fit TRBD1. From germline, CDR1 is SGDLS and CDR2 YYNGEE. There are 14 residues in the CDR3. The junction had 3 bases not matched to a gene; V was cut back by 4 bases and J by 6 bases.

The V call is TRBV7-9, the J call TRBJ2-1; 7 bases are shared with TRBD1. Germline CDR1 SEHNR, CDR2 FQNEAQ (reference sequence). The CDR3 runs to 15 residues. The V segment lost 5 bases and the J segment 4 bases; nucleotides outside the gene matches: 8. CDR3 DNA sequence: TGTGCCAGCAGCCCACAGGACAGGCAGTACAATGAGCAGTTCTTC. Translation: CASSPQDRQYNEQFF. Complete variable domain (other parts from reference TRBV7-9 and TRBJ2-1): DTGVSQNPRHKITKRGQNVTFRCDPISEHNRLYWYRQTLGQGPEFLTYFQNEAQLEKSRLLSDRFSAERPKGSFSTLEIQRTEQGDSAMYLCASSPQDRQYNEQFFGPGTRLTVL.

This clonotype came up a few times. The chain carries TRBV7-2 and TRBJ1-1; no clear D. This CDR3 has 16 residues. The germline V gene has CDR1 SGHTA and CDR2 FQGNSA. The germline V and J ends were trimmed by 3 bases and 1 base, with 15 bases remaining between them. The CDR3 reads CASSFGLLRENTEAFF. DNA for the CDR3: TGTGCCAGCAGCTTTGGTTTGCTACGGGAGAACACTGAAGCTTTCTTT.